This entry lists 31 T cell receptor beta chains sequenced from one sample in a study of CD8+CD57+ T cells in acquired aplastic anemia. Study-level findings and limits: Among patients, total CD4+ and CD8+ pools exceeded CD8+CD57+ cells in diversity.

Their antigens are not known. The authors sequenced patients whose flow cytometry had shown CD8+CD57+ cell expansion. Profiles of TCR beta VDJ and CDR3 were generated from a genomic DNA template. TCRdb used MiXCR to reprocess the reads, holding one entry per CDR3 protein. The data show 16,000 or so distinct CDR3 sequences, around two fifths seen once. Material for sequencing was CD8+CD57+ T cells sorted from PBMCs. The subset denotes: bead-enriched CD8+CD57+ effector memory T cells from SAA patients. Receptors were obtained from a human donor with aplastic anemia.

The chain couples TRBV5-1 to TRBJ1-3; 8 positions match TRBD1. This CDR3 is 16 amino acids long. Per germline, CDR1 SGHRS and CDR2 YFSETQ. The trim removed 0 bases at V and 0 bases at J, leaving 2 bases unmatched. CDR3 DNA sequence: TGCGCCAGCAGCTTGGATGGACAGGGCTCTGGAAACACCATATATTTT. This sequence encodes CASSLDGQGSGNTIYF.

V and J are TRBV2 and TRBJ2-1, with D hard to call. Looked up from germline, CDR1 is SNHLY and CDR2 is FYNNEI. V was shortened by 3 bases and J by 10 bases, with 10 bases between the two germline ends. This CDR3 spans 12 amino acids. As DNA, the CDR3 is TGTGCCAGCAGTGAGTTGCCTCGGGAGCAGTTCTTC. This gives the protein CASSELPREQFF.

This clonotype was counted only a few times. The rearrangement joins TRBV5-1 to TRBJ2-6; no reliable D call. The CDR3 has 13 residues. The V end lost 7 bases, the J end lost 4 bases, and 9 bases lay between the germline ends. Germline V gene data show CDR1 as SGHRS and CDR2 as YFSETQ. This CDR3 is CASVADGANVLTF. In DNA, the CDR3 is TGCGCCAGCGTCGCTGACGGGGCCAACGTCCTGACTTTC. Filled out from reference TRBV5-1 and TRBJ2-6, the complete variable domain reads KAGVTQTPRYLIKTRGQQVTLSCSPISGHRSVSWYQQTPGQGLQFLFEYFSETQRNKGNFPGRFSGRQFSNSRSEMNVSTLELGDSALYLCASVADGANVLTFGAGSRLTVL.

The chain employs TRBV29-1 and TRBJ2-5; 11 nucleotides align to TRBD2. CDR3 length equals 12 residues. Per the germline V gene, CDR1 is SQVTM and CDR2 is ANQGSEA. With V trimmed by 5 bases and J by 4 bases, 0 bases remained unmatched. CDR3: CSVLAGGETQYF. CDR3 coding DNA: TGCAGCGTTCTAGCGGGGGGAGAGACCCAGTACTTC.

This clonotype was counted many times. This chain uses TRBV20-1 with TRBJ2-7, with TRBD1 identical over 7 bases. Trimming removed 5 bases from V and 1 base from J; junction bases left unmatched: 5. Looked up from germline, CDR1 is DFQATT and CDR2 is SNEGSKA (reference sequence). This CDR3 has 13 amino acids. Here the CDR3 DNA reads TGCAGTGCTTACGGGACAGTATCCTACGAGCAGTACTTC. Translating it yields CSAYGTVSYEQYF.

On this clonotype itself: A single base separates this from a much larger clone, so it may be a read error. The gene calls are TRBV11-2 and TRBJ1-4; 7 bases are a match to TRBD1. The CDR3 has 12 residues. Germline V gene sequence: CDR1 SGHAT, CDR2 FQNNGV. CDR3 sequence reads: CASRHRGERLFF. CDR3 nucleotides: TGTGCCAGCCGCCACAGGGGCGAAAGACTGTTTTTT.

This clonotype was detected only a few times. The rearrangement links TRBV11-1 to TRBJ2-3; either TRBD1 or TRBD2 may fit D (6 bases each). The CDR3 consists of 15 residues. Germline V lookup: CDR1 SGHAT, CDR2 FQDESV (reference sequence). Trimming cost V 5 bases and J 11 bases, with 23 bases left between them. The CDR3 DNA sequence: TGTGCCAGCAGCCCGACGGCGGCAACCGGGGGCAAGCAGTATTTT. It specifies CASSPTAATGGKQYF.

The chain links TRBV20-1 to TRBJ2-5; no definite D call. The germline V gene has CDR1 DFQATT and CDR2 SNEGSKA (reference sequence). The CDR3 contains 13 residues. With 4 bases removed from V and 9 bases from J, the gap between germline ends came to 18 bases. CDR3 sequence: CSANKPQGGAQYF. DNA of the CDR3: TGCAGTGCTAACAAGCCGCAAGGTGGGGCCCAGTACTTC.

This clonotype was found a few times. The chain recombines TRBV6-1 with TRBJ2-1; TRBD1 aligns across 10 bases. The CDR3 totals 14 residues. Unmatched junction bases numbered 9, after V lost 11 bases and J lost 5 bases. Germline V gene sequence: CDR1 MNHNS, CDR2 SASEGT. The CDR3 DNA is TGTGCCTGCAAGGACAGGGGGTCGAACAATGAGCAGTTCTTC. Translating gives CACKDRGSNNEQFF.

V gene TRBV12-5 combines with J gene TRBJ2-7; D not certain. V lost 2 bases and J 3 bases, leaving 14 bases between the germline ends. CDR1 is LGHNT, CDR2 FRNRAP, per germline. The CDR3 is 15 residues long. The CDR3 DNA reads TGTGCTAGTGGTTTGATCTCCCTGAAAATCTACGAGCAGTACTTC. Its protein is CASGLISLKIYEQYF.

This chain connects TRBV12-3 or TRBV12-4 to TRBJ2-7, with 10 bases that match TRBD1. V was pared by 7 bases and J by 4 bases, with 7 bases of the junction left unmatched. The CDR3 has 14 residues. This CDR3 is CASKPDRGEYEQYF. For the CDR3, the DNA is TGTGCCAGCAAACCGGACAGGGGGGAGTACGAGCAGTACTTC.

This clonotype was picked up a small number of times. The rearrangement uses TRBV19 and TRBJ1-5; D might be TRBD1 (6 bases). V lost 4 bases and J 0 bases, leaving 16 bases between the germline ends. The CDR3 extends over 17 amino acids. CDR1 and CDR2 (germline): LNHDA, SQIVND (reference sequence). CDR3 in amino acids: CASSTEDSPYSNQPQHF. CDR3 coding DNA: TGTGCCAGTAGTACCGAGGACAGCCCATATAGCAATCAGCCCCAGCATTTT. Filled out from reference TRBV19 and TRBJ1-5, the complete variable domain reads DGGITQSPKYLFRKEGQNVTLSCEQNLNHDAMYWYRQDPGQGLRLIYYSQIVNDFQKGDIAEGYSVSREKKESFPLTVTSAQKNPTAFYLCASSTEDSPYSNQPQHFGDGTRLSIL.

This clonotype has a count of ten or more. This chain joins TRBV2 and TRBJ1-2; 7 nucleotides match TRBD1. CDR3 length: 16 residues. Germline assignment: CDR1 SNHLY and CDR2 FYNNEI. The V segment lost 5 bases and the J segment 7 bases; nucleotides outside the gene matches: 16. The CDR3 DNA sequence: TGTGCCAGCAGTATCGAAGCATCCGAACAGGGGATTGGCTACACCTTC. It codes for CASSIEASEQGIGYTF.

V usage is TRBV15 and J usage is TRBJ2-7, with 10 nucleotides matching TRBD1. The CDR3 runs 14 residues. CDR1 and CDR2 from the germline V gene are LNHNV and YYDKDF (reference sequence). Trimming took 3 bases from V and 4 from J; bases not matched to a gene: 3. CDR3 sequence reads: CATSSQGQGYEQYF. The CDR3 coding sequence is TGTGCCACCAGCAGCCAGGGACAGGGGTACGAGCAGTACTTC.

The chain employs TRBV9 and TRBJ2-1; D is unclear. CDR3 length: 14 residues. From germline, CDR1 is SGDLS and CDR2 YYNGEE. Trimming left V 0 bases short and J 2 bases short, with 6 bases between. CDR3 sequence (DNA): TGTGCCAGCAGCGTAGGTCAGACCTACAATGAGCAGTTCTTC. As protein: CASSVGQTYNEQFF. Filled out from reference TRBV9 and TRBJ2-1, the complete variable domain reads DSGVTQTPKHLITATGQRVTLRCSPRSGDLSVYWYQQSLDQGLQFLIQYYNGEERAKGNILERFSAQQFPDLHSELNLSSLELGDSALYFCASSVGQTYNEQFFGPGTRLTVL.

The DNA of the CDR3 is TGCGCCAGCAGCCAAGAACCGGGGACAGGGGGCTCATACGAGCAGTACTTC. It yields the protein CASSQEPGTGGSYEQYF. The chain has TRBV4-1 and TRBJ2-7, with 12 bases identical to TRBD1. Germline assignment: CDR1 MGHRA and CDR2 YSYEKL. This CDR3 spans 17 amino acids. J was trimmed by 4 bases and V by 0 bases; bases with no gene match: 7.

This rearrangement joins TRBV2 to TRBJ1-2, with a possible D match to TRBD1 (5 bases). Germline CDR1 and CDR2: SNHLY and FYNNEI. CDR3 length equals 12 residues. Trimming removed 6 bases at V and 8 bases at J, with 13 bases between. In DNA, the CDR3 is TGTGCCAGCAGGGGCCAGGGCAGAGGCTACACCTTC. The encoded protein is CASRGQGRGYTF.

This clonotype was observed a handful of times. The junction does not match germline at one end; this may be a read error. The V call is TRBV24-1, the J call TRBJ1-1, with D maybe TRBD1 (5 bases). The V gene's germline CDR1 is KGHDR and CDR2 SFDVKD. The CDR3 has 11 amino acids. CDR3 nucleotides: TGTGCCACCAGTGATCCGCTGACAGCTTCCTTT. The encoded protein is CATSDPLTASF.

This clonotype was recorded at least ten times. The chain links TRBV20-1 to TRBJ2-3, with 16 nucleotides matching TRBD2. Germline values: CDR1 DFQATT, CDR2 SNEGSKA (reference sequence). The CDR3 is made up of 15 amino acids. With V trimmed by 6 bases and J by 6 bases, 6 bases remained unmatched. The CDR3, as DNA: TGCAGTGCCACTGGGACTAGCGGGGGGGCGGATACGCAGTATTTT. Amino acids: CSATGTSGGADTQYF.

The chain couples TRBV5-1 to TRBJ2-3; 9 nucleotides match TRBD2. CDR1 is SGHRS and CDR2 is YFSETQ in the germline V gene. The CDR3 consists of 16 residues. V was clipped by 0 bases and J by 5 bases; unmatched bases: 7. The CDR3 reads CASSLVLAGVQDTQYF. For the CDR3, the DNA is TGCGCCAGCAGCTTGGTGTTAGCGGGGGTTCAAGATACGCAGTATTTT.

This clonotype was found a few times. V is TRBV10-2 and J is TRBJ1-3; D remains ambiguous. V was pared by 7 bases and J by 3 bases, with 4 bases between. This CDR3 region has 11 residues. Germline CDR1 is WSHSY and CDR2 is SAAADI. CDR3 in amino acids: CASNVGNTIYF. CDR3 in DNA: TGCGCCAGCAATGTTGGAAACACCATATATTTT.

This clonotype is judged medium-sized. J is TRBJ2-1 and V is TRBV24-1; 9 bases are shared with TRBD1. The J segment lost 4 bases and the V segment lost 5 bases, leaving 5 bases of the junction unmatched. Per germline, CDR1 KGHDR and CDR2 SFDVKD. The CDR3 is 15 residues long. The CDR3 loop is CATSAQQGAYNEQFF. The CDR3 nucleotides read TGTGCCACCAGTGCCCAACAGGGGGCTTACAATGAGCAGTTCTTC.

This chain connects TRBV19 to TRBJ2-6; possible D gene TRBD1, 6 bases. Germline CDR1 reads LNHDA; CDR2 reads SQIVND (reference sequence). The V end was cut by 3 bases, the J end by 0 bases, with 15 bases between. The CDR3 is 18 amino acids. CDR3 nucleotides: TGTGCCAGTAGTATCAGGACAGTGGGATTCTCTGGGGCCAACGTCCTGACTTTC. Amino acid sequence: CASSIRTVGFSGANVLTF.

This clonotype was seen once. Given a much more abundant clone one base away, this may be a read error. The chain carries TRBV6-1 and TRBJ2-1, with 10 bases fitting TRBD2. CDR1 MNHNS and CDR2 SASEGT come from the germline V gene. CDR3 length: 15 residues. This CDR3 is CGSSESGGASNEQFF. The DNA of the CDR3 is TGTGGCAGCAGTGAGAGCGGGGGGGCCTCAAATGAGCAGTTCTTC.

The V and J genes are TRBV20-1 and TRBJ2-3; no clear D gene. Trimming removed 2 bases at V and 6 bases at J, with 12 bases between. The length of the CDR3 is 13 residues. The germline V gene encodes CDR1 DFQATT and CDR2 SNEGSKA (reference sequence). The CDR3 spells CSARSLVRDTQYF. The DNA for the CDR3 is TGCAGTGCTAGATCTTTAGTTCGGGATACGCAGTATTTT.

This clonotype was observed a single time. CDR3: CASSPTAGDTQYF. CDR3 sequence (DNA): TGTGCCAGCAGCCCCACTGCGGGGGATACGCAGTATTTT. The chain uses TRBV7-3 and TRBJ2-3, with D perhaps matching TRBD2 (6 bases). V lost 5 bases and J 6 bases, leaving 12 bases between the germline ends. CDR3 length: 13 amino acids. Germline V gene lookup returns CDR1 SGHTA and CDR2 FQGTGA.

This chain uses TRBV24-1 with TRBJ2-6; D ambiguous. The CDR3 length is 16 residues. Trimming stripped 1 base from V and 2 bases from J, with 8 bases between. Germline loops: CDR1 KGHDR, CDR2 SFDVKD. The CDR3 protein is CATSDFRGTGANVLTF. The CDR3 DNA reads TGTGCCACCAGTGATTTCCGTGGCACTGGGGCCAACGTCCTGACTTTC.

V gene TRBV25-1 combines with J gene TRBJ2-7; TRBD1 might be the D (6 bases). The V gene's germline CDR1 is MGHDK and CDR2 SYGVNS. The CDR3 length is 14 residues. Trimming pared 1 base from V and 1 base from J, leaving 8 bases between. CDR3 loop: CASSEWTASYEQYF. The CDR3 DNA sequence: TGTGCCAGCAGTGAATGGACAGCTTCCTACGAGCAGTACTTC.

This clonotype was recorded at least ten times. The chain couples TRBV15 to TRBJ1-6; perhaps TRBD1 as D (5 bases). Germline assignment: CDR1 LNHNV and CDR2 YYDKDF (reference sequence). The CDR3 loop spans 14 amino acids. Between the trimmed V and J ends, which lost 6 bases and 7 bases, there was a span of 13 bases. The CDR3 DNA sequence: TGTGCCACCAGGGGGGGTCTAGGAAATTCACCCCTCCACTTT. Protein: CATRGGLGNSPLHF.

This clonotype showed up many times. The CDR3: CASSEIYEQYF. Written as DNA, the CDR3 is TGTGCCAGCAGTGAAATATACGAGCAGTACTTC. The gene calls are TRBV6-1 and TRBJ2-7; D is uncertain. The CDR3 totals 11 residues. Trimming removed 2 bases at V and 4 bases at J, with 3 bases between. Germline V gives CDR1 MNHNS, CDR2 SASEGT.

This chain connects TRBV5-1 to TRBJ1-2; weak D call: TRBD1 (6 bases). The V end lost 1 base, the J end lost 7 bases, and 8 bases lay between the germline ends. Germline lookup yields CDR1 SGHRS and CDR2 YFSETQ. CDR3 length: 12 amino acids. The CDR3 reads CASSLTGFGYTF. The CDR3 DNA sequence: TGCGCCAGCAGCTTGACAGGGTTTGGCTACACCTTC.